A selection of T cell receptor beta chains follows, all from one sample in a study of OX40 agonist ivuxolimab in advanced cancers. The method was immunoSEQ multiplex PCR; TCRdb's version includes in-frame clones alone and lacks a portion of them. The profile shows tens of thousands of clones, roughly 89% of them singletons. The sample in question was CD4+ or CD8+ T cells sorted from blood, obtained in a trial of the OX40 agonist ivuxolimab. These receptors all come from an adult with an advanced solid tumor such as melanoma, head and neck, liver or kidney cancer. CDR3s include the opening cysteine and the closing phenylalanine or tryptophan. The order of the fields is clone size, J gene, D gene, V gene, CDR3 protein, CDR3 DNA. D genes are given only for firm matches. A row's size may be missing; if present it is once, few, many or a size class.

clone_size: NA; j_call: TRBJ1-2; d_call: TRBD1; v_call: TRBV19; cdr3_aa: CASSTTDRVHGYTF; cdr3_nt: TGTGCCAGTAGTACCACGGACAGGGTTCATGGCTACACCTTC
clone_size: NA; j_call: TRBJ1-2; d_call: NA; v_call: TRBV5-6; cdr3_aa: CASSLGSAYTGYTF; cdr3_nt: TGTGCCAGCAGCTTGGGATCGGCTTATACGGGCTACACCTTC
clone_size: NA; j_call: TRBJ2-5; d_call: NA; v_call: TRBV19; cdr3_aa: CASSMGFSRAWETQYF; cdr3_nt: TGTGCCAGTAGTATGGGTTTCAGCAGGGCTTGGGAGACCCAGTACTTC
clone_size: NA; j_call: TRBJ1-2; d_call: NA; v_call: TRBV2; cdr3_aa: CASSEQADRPSYGYTF; cdr3_nt: TGTGCCAGCAGTGAGCAAGCGGACAGACCTAGCTATGGCTACACCTTC
clone_size: NA; j_call: TRBJ2-6; d_call: NA; v_call: TRBV7-9; cdr3_aa: CASSRADSGANVLTF; cdr3_nt: TGTGCCAGCAGCCGAGCTGACTCTGGGGCCAACGTCCTGACTTTC
clone_size: once; j_call: TRBJ2-1; d_call: NA; v_call: TRBV6-1; cdr3_aa: CASSEYSGGQFF; cdr3_nt: TGTGCCAGCAGTGAATACTCAGGAGGACAGTTCTTC
clone_size: NA; j_call: TRBJ1-1; d_call: NA; v_call: TRBV7-3; cdr3_aa: CASSWVPNTEAFF; cdr3_nt: TGTGCCAGCAGCTGGGTTCCGAACACTGAAGCTTTCTTT
clone_size: NA; j_call: TRBJ2-4; d_call: NA; v_call: TRBV27; cdr3_aa: CASSLLSGRGENIQYF; cdr3_nt: TGTGCCAGCAGTTTATTATCGGGCAGGGGGGAAAACATTCAGTACTTC
clone_size: NA; j_call: TRBJ1-6; d_call: NA; v_call: TRBV25-1; cdr3_aa: CASSVDSPNSPLHF; cdr3_nt: TGTGCCAGCAGTGTGGACAGTCCTAATTCACCCCTCCACTTT
clone_size: NA; j_call: TRBJ2-4; d_call: NA; v_call: TRBV6-5; cdr3_aa: CASSSHTGLNIQYF; cdr3_nt: TGTGCCAGCAGTTCCCATACAGGGCTGAACATTCAGTACTTC
clone_size: NA; j_call: TRBJ1-2; d_call: TRBD1; v_call: TRBV5-1; cdr3_aa: CASSPQGAQGGYTF; cdr3_nt: TGCGCCAGCAGCCCACAGGGGGCGCAGGGAGGCTACACCTTC
clone_size: few; j_call: TRBJ1-1; d_call: NA; v_call: TRBV29-1; cdr3_aa: CSVPYGPDTEAFF; cdr3_nt: TGCAGCGTACCCTACGGACCCGACACTGAAGCTTTCTTT
clone_size: NA; j_call: TRBJ1-3; d_call: NA; v_call: TRBV27; cdr3_aa: CASSFGGVGNTIYF; cdr3_nt: TGTGCCAGCAGTTTTGGAGGGGTGGGAAACACCATATATTTT
clone_size: NA; j_call: TRBJ2-7; d_call: TRBD1; v_call: TRBV6-5; cdr3_aa: CASRGQGSVSYEQYF; cdr3_nt: TGTGCCAGCAGGGGACAGGGCTCCGTCTCCTACGAGCAGTACTTC
clone_size: NA; j_call: TRBJ2-3; d_call: NA; v_call: TRBV30; cdr3_aa: CAWSVKGTDTQYF; cdr3_nt: TGTGCCTGGAGTGTAAAAGGCACAGATACGCAGTATTTT
clone_size: NA; j_call: TRBJ1-5; d_call: TRBD1; v_call: TRBV10-1; cdr3_aa: CAKQKGTGGNQPQHF; cdr3_nt: TGCGCTAAGCAAAAGGGAACAGGGGGCAATCAGCCCCAGCATTTT
clone_size: NA; j_call: TRBJ2-7; d_call: NA; v_call: TRBV6-5; cdr3_aa: CASSYSRGSYEQYF; cdr3_nt: TGTGCCAGCAGTTACTCCCGGGGGAGCTACGAGCAGTACTTC
clone_size: NA; j_call: TRBJ2-3; d_call: NA; v_call: TRBV6-1; cdr3_aa: CASSEAALGGRHTDTQYF; cdr3_nt: TGTGCCAGCAGTGAAGCAGCCCTGGGGGGTCGACACACAGATACGCAGTATTTT
clone_size: few; j_call: TRBJ2-2; d_call: TRBD1; v_call: TRBV6-1; cdr3_aa: CASRRTGRSGELFF; cdr3_nt: TGTGCCAGCAGGAGGACAGGGCGGTCCGGGGAGCTGTTTTTT
clone_size: NA; j_call: TRBJ2-3; d_call: NA; v_call: TRBV14; cdr3_aa: CASSQRPPSATSTDTQYF; cdr3_nt: TGTGCCAGCAGCCAACGACCTCCTAGCGCCACTAGCACAGATACGCAGTATTTT
clone_size: NA; j_call: TRBJ2-1; d_call: TRBD2; v_call: TRBV6-6; cdr3_aa: CASEVTSGDNEQFF; cdr3_nt: TGTGCCAGTGAAGTGACTAGCGGGGATAATGAGCAGTTCTTC
clone_size: NA; j_call: TRBJ2-2; d_call: NA; v_call: TRBV7-8; cdr3_aa: CASSQPSTGELFF; cdr3_nt: TGTGCCAGCAGTCAACCTAGCACCGGGGAGCTGTTTTTT
clone_size: NA; j_call: TRBJ1-2; d_call: NA; v_call: TRBV28; cdr3_aa: CASSPTGDKRYTF; cdr3_nt: TGTGCCAGCAGCCCCACCGGGGACAAGCGGTACACCTTC
clone_size: NA; j_call: TRBJ2-5; d_call: NA; v_call: TRBV15; cdr3_aa: CATSREGPRETQYF; cdr3_nt: TGTGCCACCAGCAGAGAGGGGCCGCGGGAGACCCAGTACTTC
clone_size: NA; j_call: TRBJ1-1; d_call: NA; v_call: TRBV13; cdr3_aa: CASSPRSWGDTEAFF; cdr3_nt: TGTGCCAGCAGCCCGCGAAGCTGGGGGGACACTGAAGCTTTCTTT
clone_size: NA; j_call: TRBJ2-1; d_call: NA; v_call: TRBV29-1; cdr3_aa: CSARPGSYNEQFF; cdr3_nt: TGCAGCGCCCGTCCCGGGTCCTACAATGAGCAGTTCTTC
clone_size: NA; j_call: TRBJ1-6; d_call: NA; v_call: TRBV5-1; cdr3_aa: CASSSQGNSPLHF; cdr3_nt: TGCGCCAGCAGCTCGCAGGGTAATTCACCCCTCCACTTT
clone_size: NA; j_call: TRBJ2-7; d_call: TRBD2; v_call: TRBV5-4; cdr3_aa: CASSLAGGPLRGQYF; cdr3_nt: TGTGCCAGCAGCTTGGCGGGAGGGCCCCTACGAGGGCAGTACTTC
clone_size: NA; j_call: TRBJ2-3; d_call: NA; v_call: TRBV7-9; cdr3_aa: CASSFLLRTDTQYF; cdr3_nt: TGTGCCAGCAGCTTTCTACTGCGCACAGATACGCAGTATTTT
clone_size: NA; j_call: TRBJ1-1; d_call: TRBD1; v_call: TRBV6-6; cdr3_aa: CASSYSQGTEAFF; cdr3_nt: TGTGCCAGCAGTTACTCACAGGGGACTGAAGCTTTCTTT
clone_size: once; j_call: TRBJ2-7; d_call: NA; v_call: TRBV7-2; cdr3_aa: CASSLLGGRYEQYF; cdr3_nt: TGTGCCAGCAGCTTATTGGGGGGCCGCTACGAGCAGTACTTC
clone_size: NA; j_call: TRBJ1-6; d_call: NA; v_call: TRBV6-5; cdr3_aa: CASRINSPLHF; cdr3_nt: TGTGCCAGCAGGATTAATTCACCCCTCCACTTT
clone_size: NA; j_call: TRBJ2-3; d_call: NA; v_call: TRBV5-1; cdr3_aa: CASSLALGQLTDTQYF; cdr3_nt: TGCGCCAGCAGCTTGGCGCTCGGCCAATTGACAGATACGCAGTATTTT
clone_size: NA; j_call: TRBJ1-1; d_call: TRBD1; v_call: TRBV6-6; cdr3_aa: CASSTGQGLLRTEAFF; cdr3_nt: TGTGCCAGCAGTACGGGACAGGGCCTCCTCCGCACTGAAGCTTTCTTT
clone_size: NA; j_call: TRBJ1-6; d_call: NA; v_call: TRBV10-3; cdr3_aa: CAISIGVNNSPLHF; cdr3_nt: TGTGCCATCAGTATCGGGGTAAATAATTCACCCCTCCACTTT
clone_size: NA; j_call: TRBJ2-1; d_call: NA; v_call: TRBV28; cdr3_aa: CASRDYNEQFF; cdr3_nt: TGTGCCAGCAGGGACTACAATGAGCAGTTCTTC
clone_size: NA; j_call: TRBJ1-2; d_call: NA; v_call: TRBV2; cdr3_aa: CASRTGGDGYTF; cdr3_nt: TGTGCCAGCAGAACGGGGGGGGATGGCTACACCTTC
clone_size: once; j_call: TRBJ2-5; d_call: NA; v_call: TRBV5-4; cdr3_aa: CASSLRGEETQYF; cdr3_nt: TGTGCCAGCAGCTTGAGGGGGGAAGAGACCCAGTACTTC
clone_size: once; j_call: TRBJ1-6; d_call: TRBD1; v_call: TRBV15; cdr3_aa: CATSRVPGTANSPLHF; cdr3_nt: TGTGCCACCAGCAGAGTCCCAGGGACAGCAAATTCACCCCTCCACTTT